What follows are 10 T cell receptor beta chains derived from one specimen sequenced in a study of metastatic and nonmetastatic thyroid tumors. No treatment had been given to any patient before thyroid surgery. From the PCR reads, TCRdb re-called clones with MiXCR. This table has 70,000 or so clones, 11% to 15% appearing once. The specimen sequenced was blood. These receptors were taken from a male donor with papillary thyroid cancer or a benign thyroid nodule (not recorded which). Some clones in this sample may be carry-over from other donors' samples.

In this sample, this clone turned up a few times. The J gene is TRBJ2-4, the V gene TRBV29-1, with a possible D match to TRBD2 (6 bases). There are 13 residues in the CDR3. CDR1 SQVTM and CDR2 ANQGSEA come from the germline V gene. Between the trimmed V and J ends, which lost 3 bases and 3 bases, there was a span of 9 bases. The CDR3 loop reads CSVDGGNKNIQYF. In DNA, the CDR3 is TGCAGCGTTGACGGGGGTAACAAAAACATTCAGTACTTC.

The sample holds a few counts of this clone. This sequence joins TRBV6-6 and TRBJ1-1, with 7 bases fitting TRBD1. The length of the CDR3 is 18 residues. The J segment lost 6 bases and the V segment lost 8 bases, leaving 24 bases of the junction unmatched. Germline lookup yields CDR1 MNHNY and CDR2 SVGAGI (reference sequence). This CDR3 is CASLRITLRGGRWSEAFF. DNA for the CDR3: TGTGCCAGCCTGCGGATTACATTGCGAGGGGGCCGCTGGTCTGAAGCTTTCTTT.

At least ten counts were recorded for this clone. The chain uses TRBV7-2 and TRBJ1-3; D is unresolved. The CDR3 covers 14 residues. Trimming pared 1 base from V and 2 bases from J, leaving 6 bases between. CDR1 and CDR2 from the germline V gene are SGHTA and FQGNSA. The CDR3 region is CASSLGITGNTIYF. CDR3 DNA: TGTGCCAGCAGCTTAGGGATTACTGGAAACACCATATATTTT.

In its sample, this clone was seen many times. V usage is TRBV28 and J usage is TRBJ2-7; 10 bases map to TRBD2. Unmatched junction bases numbered 3, after V lost 4 bases and J lost 3 bases. Germline CDR1 is MDHEN and CDR2 is SYDVKM. There are 14 residues in the CDR3. CDR3: CASSSSGSGYEQYV. The DNA for the CDR3 is TGTGCCAGCAGTTCTAGCGGGAGTGGCTACGAGCAGTACGTC.

This clone has a count of ten or more. The rearrangement joins TRBV11-2 to TRBJ2-7; the D is unclear. Germline CDR1 reads SGHAT; CDR2 reads FQNNGV. The length of the CDR3 is 12 residues. Trimming stripped 5 bases from V and 7 bases from J, with 12 bases between. The CDR3 DNA sequence: TGTGCCAGCAGCCCTTACCTCTGGGAGCAGTACTTC. Protein product: CASSPYLWEQYF.

At least ten counts were recorded for this clone. The J gene is TRBJ1-2, the V gene TRBV9; D is perhaps TRBD1 (5 bases). The CDR3 sequence is 15 residues long. The V end lost 2 bases, the J end lost 2 bases, and 13 bases lay between the germline ends. Looked up from germline, CDR1 is SGDLS and CDR2 is YYNGEE. CDR3 sequence reads: CASSVGAGPNYGYTF. The CDR3 coding sequence is TGTGCCAGCAGCGTCGGGGCAGGACCGAACTATGGCTACACCTTC.

Many counts were recorded for this clone. The chain carries TRBV7-8 and TRBJ2-7; tentative D call: TRBD1 (8 bases). The ends were cut back, 4 bases at V and 4 bases at J, with 29 bases in the middle. CDR1 is SGHVS and CDR2 is FQNEAQ in the germline V gene. The CDR3 runs to 19 residues. CDR3 protein: CASSSRSGGPGTTPYEQYF. The DNA of the CDR3 is TGTGCCAGCAGCTCCCGCTCAGGGGGCCCCGGGACTACTCCATACGAGCAGTACTTC.

This clone has at least ten counts. The chain carries TRBV28 and TRBJ1-3; a possible D gene is TRBD1 (6 bases). The CDR3 spans 12 residues. Trimming took 2 bases from V and 10 from J, leaving 9 bases between them. Per the germline V gene, CDR1 is MDHEN and CDR2 is SYDVKM. In DNA form, the CDR3 reads TGTGCCAGCAGTTTAACAGGGCTTACCATATATTTT. It yields the protein CASSLTGLTIYF.

The chain joins TRBV9 to TRBJ2-3; D is unresolved. The V end lost 4 bases, the J end lost 11 bases, and 11 bases lay between the germline ends. The CDR3 covers 11 residues. Germline V gene data show CDR1 as SGDLS and CDR2 as YYNGEE. The CDR3 sequence is CASSSPGKQYF. CDR3 sequence (DNA): TGTGCCAGCAGCTCCCCAGGTAAGCAGTATTTT.

This clone was observed at least ten times. CDR3 nucleotide sequence: TGCAGTGCTAGAGGACTAGCGGGCTCCTACGAGCAGTACGTC. Its translation is CSARGLAGSYEQYV. This chain links TRBV20-1 with TRBJ2-7; 10 positions agree with TRBD2. The CDR3 sequence is 14 residues long. The V gene end was trimmed by 1 base and the J gene end by 0 bases; junction bases not matched to a gene: 0. Germline V gives CDR1 DFQATT, CDR2 SNEGSKA (reference sequence).